Below are 4 T cell receptor beta chains sequenced from a single sample in a study of blood T cells in healthy people across ages (dated by TCRdb to 2015 to 2017). Libraries were prepared through 5' RACE. For sequencing, an Illumina HiSeq 2500 was employed. A second roughly 6 to 12 cycle PCR used a sample-barcoded 5' primer and a J-beta primer mix. TCRdb handled the public reads itself, with Q25 trimming in fastp and clone calling in MiXCR, and kept productive beta chains. One record per CDR3 amino acid sequence lists the most common genes and DNA. In all, the sample holds about 650,000 distinct CDR3 sequences, and about 32% of those were seen once. About 16% of the sample is in the top ten clones. Material for sequencing was blood. These receptors came from a woman of 80 years or more in good health. Donor details come from another sample of the same person, matched by shared clones.

About this clonotype itself: It may be a read error: a sequence one base away is much more abundant. The chain uses TRBV5-6 and TRBJ2-7; 9 nucleotides align to TRBD1. This CDR3 region has 15 residues. J lost 3 bases, V lost 7 bases, and 11 bases had no gene match. The V gene's germline CDR1 is SGHDT and CDR2 YYEEEE. The CDR3, as DNA: TGTGCCAGCGGCTCGGACAGGGGAGGTGGCTACGAGCAGTACTTC. Translation: CASGSDRGGGYEQYF.

Ten or more counts support this clonotype. This sequence joins TRBV3-1 and TRBJ2-7, with D maybe TRBD1 (6 bases). CDR1 is LGHDT and CDR2 is YNNKEL in the germline V gene (reference sequence). There are 14 residues in the CDR3. V lost 4 bases, J lost 5 bases, and 15 bases lay in between. Here the CDR3 reads CASSPPTRGHEQYF. The CDR3 bases are TGTGCCAGCAGCCCTCCGACCAGGGGCCACGAGCAGTACTTC.

The V call is TRBV5-1, the J call TRBJ1-2, with D unresolved. The germline gives CDR1 SGHRS, CDR2 YFSETQ. V dropped 4 bases and J dropped 8 bases, with 15 bases sitting between them. The CDR3 has 13 residues. This chain's CDR3 is CASSPIRADGYTF. The CDR3 DNA follows: TGCGCCAGCAGCCCTATTCGGGCAGACGGCTACACCTTC.

This clonotype was recorded many times. The chain has TRBV11-3 and TRBJ2-1; TRBD2 is a possible D gene (6 bases). V lost 4 bases and J lost 5, with 12 bases in between. The CDR3 runs 14 residues. Germline V gene data show CDR1 as SGHNT and CDR2 as YENEEA. CDR3 in DNA: TGTGCCAGCAGCTCGAGGACGGGGGACAATGAGCAGTTCTTC. Its translation: CASSSRTGDNEQFF.